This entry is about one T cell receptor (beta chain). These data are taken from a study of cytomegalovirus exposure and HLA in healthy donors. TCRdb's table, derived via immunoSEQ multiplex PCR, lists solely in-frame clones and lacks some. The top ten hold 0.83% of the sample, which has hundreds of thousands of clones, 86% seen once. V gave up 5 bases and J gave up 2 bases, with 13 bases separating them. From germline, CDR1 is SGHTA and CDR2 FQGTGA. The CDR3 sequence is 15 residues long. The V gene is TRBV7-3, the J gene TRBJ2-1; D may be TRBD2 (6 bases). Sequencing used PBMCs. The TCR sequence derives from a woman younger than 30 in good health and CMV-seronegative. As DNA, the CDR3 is TGTGCCAGCAGCCTGTGGGACTCTGCCTACAATGAGCAGTTCTTC. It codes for CASSLWDSAYNEQFF.